The clone carrying this TCR beta chain appeared a few times. Antigen specificity is unknown. Next came a second PCR, run for about 6 to 12 cycles, which used a sample-barcoded 5' primer along with a J-beta primer mix. A template-switch adaptor containing 12 random nucleotides labeled each cDNA molecule. TCRdb re-called the 5' RACE reads with MiXCR, one entry per CDR3 protein. The data show about 2 million distinct CDR3 sequences, less than 50% seen once. This entry belongs to a study of blood T cells in healthy people across ages. Study-level results: Researchers said unsorted PBMCs prevented a conclusive naive versus antigen-experienced comparison.

The CDR3 covers 16 residues. In germline, CDR1 is SGHTA, CDR2 FQGTGA. J was trimmed by 6 bases and V by 1 base; bases with no gene match: 9. This sequence joins TRBV7-3 and TRBJ2-1; 7 bases map to TRBD2. The TCR sequence derives from a woman aged 35 to 49 in good health. Input material: blood. CDR3 sequence reads: CASSLIAGDLPNEQFF. The CDR3 nucleotides read TGTGCCAGCAGCTTAATTGCGGGGGACCTTCCCAATGAGCAGTTCTTC. Combining the CDR3 with reference TRBV7-3 and TRBJ2-1 gives the whole variable domain GAGVSQTPSNKVTEKGKYVELRCDPISGHTALYWYRQSLGQGPEFLIYFQGTGAADDSGLPNDRFFAVRPEGSVSTLKIQRTERGDSAVYLCASSLIAGDLPNEQFFGPGTRLTVL.